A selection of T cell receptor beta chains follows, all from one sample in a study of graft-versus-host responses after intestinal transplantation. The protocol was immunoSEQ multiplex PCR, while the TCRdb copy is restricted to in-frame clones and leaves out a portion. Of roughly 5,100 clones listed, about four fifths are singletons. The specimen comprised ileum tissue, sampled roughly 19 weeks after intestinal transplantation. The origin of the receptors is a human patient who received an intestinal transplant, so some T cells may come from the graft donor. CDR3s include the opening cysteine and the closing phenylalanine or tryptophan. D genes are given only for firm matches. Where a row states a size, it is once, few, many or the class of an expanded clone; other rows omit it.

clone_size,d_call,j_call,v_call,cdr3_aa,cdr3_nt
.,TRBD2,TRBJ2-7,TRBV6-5,CASSQSSGSYEQYF,TGTGCCAGCAGTCAGTCTAGCGGCTCCTACGAGCAGTACTTC
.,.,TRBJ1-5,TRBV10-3,CAISDIRGPNQPQHF,TGTGCCATCAGTGATATCAGGGGTCCCAATCAGCCCCAGCATTTT
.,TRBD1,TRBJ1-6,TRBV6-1,CASGNRGQVNSPLHF,TGTGCCAGCGGTAACAGGGGGCAGGTTAATTCACCCCTCCACTTT
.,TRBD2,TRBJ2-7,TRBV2,CASSGTSGNYEQYF,TGTGCCAGCAGTGGAACTAGCGGGAACTACGAGCAGTACTTC
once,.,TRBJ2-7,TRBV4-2,CASSQVTSTGLWDEQYF,TGTGCCAGCAGCCAAGTAACCTCGACAGGCCTTTGGGACGAGCAGTACTTC
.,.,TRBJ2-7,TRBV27,CASSFIATLRHEQYF,TGTGCCAGCAGTTTTATTGCGACCCTACGGCACGAGCAGTACTTC
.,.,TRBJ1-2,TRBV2,CASSPGPYGYTF,TGTGCCAGCAGCCCAGGGCCATATGGCTACACCTTC
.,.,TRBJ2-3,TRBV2,CASSDGSSGNTDTQYF,TGTGCCAGCAGTGATGGGAGTAGCGGAAACACAGATACGCAGTATTTT
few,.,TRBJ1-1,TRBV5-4,CASSPGGDQNTEAFF,TGTGCCAGCAGCCCCGGCGGGGACCAGAACACTGAAGCTTTCTTT
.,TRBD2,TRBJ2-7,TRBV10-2,CASSESPSGSSYEQYF,TGCGCCAGCAGTGAGTCTCCAAGCGGGAGCTCCTACGAGCAGTACTTC
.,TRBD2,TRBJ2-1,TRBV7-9,CASSLGTSGSEQFF,TGTGCCAGCAGCTTAGGGACTAGCGGGAGTGAGCAGTTCTTC
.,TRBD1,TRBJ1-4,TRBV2,CASSEQGAREKLFF,TGTGCCAGCAGTGAGCAGGGGGCAAGGGAAAAACTGTTTTTT
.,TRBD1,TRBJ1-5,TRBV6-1,CASSEMAGGSVQPQHF,TGTGCCAGCAGTGAAATGGCAGGGGGGTCCGTTCAGCCCCAGCATTTT
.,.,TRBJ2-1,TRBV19,CASSNGLYNEQFF,TGTGCCAGTAGTAATGGTCTTTACAATGAGCAGTTCTTC
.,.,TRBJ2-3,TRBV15,CATSSGKPTDTQYF,TGTGCCACCAGCAGCGGAAAGCCCACAGATACGCAGTATTTT
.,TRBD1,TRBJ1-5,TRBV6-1,CASSEGGQPNQPQHF,TGTGCCAGCAGTGAAGGGGGACAGCCTAATCAGCCCCAGCATTTT
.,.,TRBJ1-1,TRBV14,CASSLSRDTEAFF,TGTGCCAGTAGCCTGAGCCGGGACACTGAAGCTTTCTTT
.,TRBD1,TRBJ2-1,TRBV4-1,CASSQDLGQVHNEQFF,TGCGCCAGCAGCCAAGATCTAGGACAGGTACACAATGAGCAGTTCTTC
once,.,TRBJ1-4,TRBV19,CASNRNRAWGKLFF,TGTGCCAGTAACCGAAACAGGGCGTGGGGAAAACTGTTTTTT
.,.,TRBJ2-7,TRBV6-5,CASSYLDPPRYEQYF,TGTGCCAGCAGTTACCTGGACCCCCCGCGGTACGAGCAGTACTTC
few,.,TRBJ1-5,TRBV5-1,CASSLQNQPQHF,TGCGCCAGCAGCTTGCAAAATCAGCCCCAGCATTTT
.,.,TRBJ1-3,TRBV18,CASSPYPRHRNTIYF,TGTGCCAGCTCACCATATCCTAGACACCGAAACACCATATATTTT
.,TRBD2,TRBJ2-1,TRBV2,CASSGLAGYNEQFF,TGTGCCAGCAGTGGGCTAGCGGGGTACAATGAGCAGTTCTTC
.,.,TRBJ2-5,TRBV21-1,CASSPDVHRIEETQYF,TGTGCCAGCAGCCCGGACGTCCACAGGATCGAAGAGACCCAGTACTTC
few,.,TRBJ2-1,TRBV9,CASSVDKNEQFF,TGTGCCAGCAGCGTAGATAAGAATGAGCAGTTCTTC
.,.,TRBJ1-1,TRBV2,CASSQAATEAFF,TGTGCCAGCAGCCAGGCCGCCACAGAAGCTTTCTTT
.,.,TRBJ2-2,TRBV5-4,CASSLGSWGTGELFF,TGTGCCAGCAGCTTGGGGTCTTGGGGGACCGGGGAGCTGTTTTTT
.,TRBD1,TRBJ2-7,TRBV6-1,CASRAGTGTYEQYF,TGTGCCAGCAGGGCCGGGACAGGGACCTACGAGCAGTACTTC
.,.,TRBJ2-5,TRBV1,CTSSPPQKSGKEETQYF,TGCACCAGCAGCCCCCCTCAGAAGTCGGGTAAGGAAGAGACCCAGTACTTC
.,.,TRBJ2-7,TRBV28,CASSYPPGGEQYF,TGTGCCAGCAGCTATCCACCCGGAGGCGAGCAGTACTTC
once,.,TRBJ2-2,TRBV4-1,CASSQVARRGELFF,TGCGCCAGCAGCCAAGTTGCGAGGCGCGGGGAGCTGTTTTTT
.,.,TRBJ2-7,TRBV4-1,CASSQAGGLTGVYEQYF,TGCGCCAGCAGCCAAGCGGGGGGGTTAACAGGGGTCTACGAGCAGTACTTC
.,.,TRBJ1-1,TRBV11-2,CASSLGQGPYTEAFF,TGTGCCAGCAGCTTAGGGCAGGGCCCCTACACTGAAGCTTTCTTT
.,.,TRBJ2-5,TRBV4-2,CASSQLAEQETQYF,TGTGCCAGCAGCCAGTTAGCGGAGCAAGAGACCCAGTACTTC
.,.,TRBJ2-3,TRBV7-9,CASSPGSADTQYF,TGTGCCAGCAGCCCCGGGTCGGCAGATACGCAGTATTTT
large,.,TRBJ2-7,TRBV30,CAWKHRPDSYEQYF,TGTGCCTGGAAGCATAGGCCCGACTCCTACGAGCAGTACTTC
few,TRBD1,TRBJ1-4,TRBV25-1,CASSEPGSGGPEKLFF,TGTGCCAGCAGTGAACCCGGGTCAGGGGGCCCTGAAAAACTGTTTTTT
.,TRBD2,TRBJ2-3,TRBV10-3,CAIKLASTDTQYF,TGTGCCATAAAACTAGCGAGTACAGATACGCAGTATTTT
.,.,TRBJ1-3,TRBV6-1,CASTESGFSGNTIYF,TGTGCCAGCACCGAATCTGGTTTCTCTGGAAACACCATATATTTT
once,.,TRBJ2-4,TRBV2,CASSDSGFDKNIQYF,TGTGCCAGCAGTGATAGTGGGTTTGACAAAAACATTCAGTACTTC
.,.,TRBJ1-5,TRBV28,CASSVSGDHHQPQHF,TGTGCCAGCAGTGTCAGCGGGGACCATCATCAGCCCCAGCATTTT
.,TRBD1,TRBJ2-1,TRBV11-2,CASSLQGQDSNEQFF,TGTGCCAGCAGCTTGCAGGGACAGGACTCCAATGAGCAGTTCTTC
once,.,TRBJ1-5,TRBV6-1,CASGWGGRLNQPQHF,TGTGCCAGCGGATGGGGAGGGCGACTCAATCAGCCCCAGCATTTT
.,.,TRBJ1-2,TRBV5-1,CASSLSLRAGPYYGYTF,TGCGCCAGCAGCTTAAGTCTTAGGGCAGGACCCTACTATGGCTACACCTTC
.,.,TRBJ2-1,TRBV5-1,CASSPSGFPNNEQFF,TGCGCCAGCAGCCCCTCAGGATTTCCTAACAATGAGCAGTTCTTC
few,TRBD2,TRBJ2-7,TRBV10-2,CASSGEAGDYEQYF,TGCGCCAGCAGTGGAGAAGCGGGAGACTACGAGCAGTACTTC